This T cell receptor (beta chain) was identified during a study of Graves' ophthalmopathy and Graves' hyperthyroidism (dated by TCRdb to the late 2010s). Regarding the study in general: Peripheral blood was collected before any treatment was given, at the time of initial diagnosis. For independent validation, a separate cohort was made up of some 19 hyperthyroidism patients plus 17 patients who later progressed from hyperthyroidism to ophthalmopathy. In roughly 6 hyperthyroidism patients, the T-cell repertoire of thyroid tissue was compared with the T-cell repertoire of blood. To explore V-J signatures that separate ophthalmopathy from hyperthyroidism, a discovery set of 95 to 100 patients was enrolled, consisting of fewer than 45 with ophthalmopathy and roughly 60 with stable hyperthyroidism. In total, some 130 blood samples were TCR-sequenced: 40 to 45 ophthalmopathy, approximately 80 hyperthyroidism and around 17 hyperthyroidism-to-ophthalmopathy patients. The study used signatures of the TCR beta repertoire to tell Graves' ophthalmopathy apart from Graves' hyperthyroidism and to predict which patients would progress to ophthalmopathy. Following sample collection, hyperthyroidism patients were given methimazole at a starting dose of 30 mg daily, and ophthalmopathy patients were given high-dose intravenous methylprednisolone. Study-wide findings and limitations: Ophthalmopathy was separated from stable hyperthyroidism by the 13-signature model with about 85% sensitivity and about 81% specificity in cross-validation and with 80%/75% in the test set. Sample size was not predetermined statistically, and investigators were not blinded to group allocation. In validation, the model predicted ophthalmopathy progression with about 71% sensitivity and 72.22% specificity; eleven to twelve predicted patients were CT-confirmed with GO in a median of approximately 6.2 months. Among expanded thyroid clonotypes with frequency above 0.001, most also showed up in blood, which suggests that blood repertoires may reflect the thyroid immune response.

For repertoire sequencing, TCR beta CDR3 regions were amplified from RNA transcripts. A first-round RT-PCR used HTBI primers with the Qiagen OneStep RT-PCR kit, followed by a second-round multiplex PCR, size selection and purification. The libraries underwent paired-end sequencing with 100 bp reads on an Illumina HiSeq2000. As for the authors' bioinformatics: SOAPnuke was used to process the reads, removing any read that contained adapters or uncalled bases, had a mean Phred below 15, or lacked an exact match to the constant primer or identifier. COPE v1.2.5 was used to merge high-quality paired reads. Each unique nucleotide sequence was defined as a clonotype, and clonotypes were aligned to IMGT TRB V, D and J references with MiTCR v1.1. The analysis was limited to V-J combinations with a frequency above 0.0001, which together covered approximately 99% of the repertoires. For each V-J combination, a TCR clonal expansion and chaos score was defined as F50 clonal expansion divided by the chaos observed in the TCRdist matrix. Welch's t-statistics and random forest were used to reduce features to about a dozen V-J combinations, which were fed into a naive Bayes classifier. Thyroid-blood repertoire similarity was quantified with the Morisita-Horn index. TCRdb reprocessed the public reads (quality trimming at Q25 with fastp, clone calling with MiXCR) and kept in-frame beta chains. CDR3 protein sequences are deduplicated, and each keeps its most common genes and DNA. These V and J calls rely on TCRdb rather than the paper's analysis. Here the sample has around 600,000 distinct CDR3 sequences; roughly 41% occur a single time. The ten top clones hold over 2.5% of the sample.

This clonotype has a count of ten or more. The antigen this receptor binds is unknown. Germline is not matched at one junction end, which may reflect a read error. Ophthalmopathy patients were characterized by moderately to severely active disease, a Clinical Activity Score of at least 3, a NOSPECS grade of at least 4, and a disease duration under 3 months. Patients were excluded if they had other autoimmune diseases, uncontrolled infections, pregnancy or lactation. Diagnosis was based on clinical symptoms, serum thyroxine, TRAb, thyroid ultrasound and orbital computed tomography. Ficoll-Paque density gradient centrifugation was used to isolate PBMCs from about 9.4 ml of fresh peripheral blood. Total RNA was extracted with Trizol reagent and quality-checked on an Agilent 2100 Bioanalyzer. The receptor comes from an adult man with Graves' ophthalmopathy. Material for sequencing was peripheral blood.

The CDR3 region: CASSLGQGYQETQYF. The nucleotide sequence reads as follows: TGTGCCAGCAGCTTAGGACAGGGGTACCAAGAGACCCAGTACTTC. The V and J segments used are TRBV5-1 and TRBJ2-5, with 9 middle bases fitting TRBD1. Via the germline V gene, CDR1 is SGHRS and CDR2 YFSETQ. The CDR3 sequence holds 15 residues, the cysteine and phenylalanine included. Of all the DNA, just the CDR3 is kept, 45 bases in frame from base 1.